These 14 T cell receptor beta chains were sequenced from one sample in a study of shared clonotypes between healthy human individuals. CD45RO-negative, CCR7-selected cells formed the naive CD8 fraction, which excluded terminally differentiated effector memory CD45RA+ cells. Assay: immunoSEQ multiplex PCR; the TCRdb copy retains only in-frame clones and omits some. The sample has roughly 2,000,000 clones, approximately 92% seen once. Sequenced input: naive CD8+ T cells from PBMCs. The receptors were gathered from a young man in good health. Some clones in this sample may be carry-over from other donors' samples.

The genes are TRBV7-2 and TRBJ1-5, with a possible D match to TRBD1 (5 bases). The germline gives CDR1 SGHTA, CDR2 FQGNSA. The CDR3 spans 15 residues. Trimming shortened V by 2 bases and J by 1 base, and 9 bases separated the two germline ends. The CDR3 coding sequence is TGTGCCAGCAGCTTATTGCAGGGAAGCAATCAGCCCCAGCATTTT. Translation gives CASSLLQGSNQPQHF.

V usage is TRBV28 and J usage is TRBJ1-4; D is perhaps TRBD1 (5 bases). The CDR3 is 15 amino acids. V lost 6 bases, J lost 8 bases, and 19 bases lay in between. Germline V gene data show CDR1 as MDHEN and CDR2 as SYDVKM. CDR3 DNA sequence: TGTGCCAGCAGCCAGAGACAGTCAGGAAGCGAAAAACTGTTTTTT. Translated, it gives CASSQRQSGSEKLFF. Supplemented by reference TRBV28 and TRBJ1-4, the full variable domain reads DVKVTQSSRYLVKRTGEKVFLECVQDMDHENMFWYRQDPGLGLRLIYFSYDVKMKEKGDIPEGYSVSREKKERFSLILESASTNQTSMYLCASSQRQSGSEKLFFGSGTQLSVL.

The chain has TRBV7-3 and TRBJ2-1; D is perhaps TRBD2 (6 bases). V lost 2 bases to trimming and J lost 9 bases, with 26 bases between them. This CDR3 region has 18 residues. CDR1 SGHTA and CDR2 FQGTGA come from the germline V gene. The CDR3 spells CASSLGPGGGIVRSEQFF. The CDR3 coding sequence is TGTGCCAGCAGCTTAGGTCCGGGCGGCGGGATCGTTCGTAGTGAGCAGTTCTTC.

The rearrangement joins TRBV7-9 to TRBJ2-1, with 12 positions matching TRBD2. V gave up 4 bases and J gave up 8 bases; unmatched junction bases: 12. CDR3 length equals 17 residues. The germline gives CDR1 SEHNR, CDR2 FQNEAQ (reference sequence). In nucleotides, the CDR3 is TGTGCCAGCAGCTCACCTCAGACTAGCGGGAGCCCGCATGAGCAGTTCTTC. It yields the protein CASSSPQTSGSPHEQFF.

This chain joins TRBV19 and TRBJ1-1, with D possibly matching TRBD1 (5 bases). This CDR3 spans 13 amino acids. V was clipped by 6 bases and J by 0 bases, with 8 bases between them. CDR1 and CDR2 (germline): LNHDA, SQIVND (reference sequence). This chain's CDR3 is CASREGLNTEAFF. CDR3 nucleotides: TGTGCCAGTAGGGAGGGGTTGAACACTGAAGCTTTCTTT.

The V gene is TRBV7-8, the J gene TRBJ1-2; TRBD1 aligns across 7 bases. Trimming removed 2 bases from V and 4 bases from J; junction bases left unmatched: 13. CDR3 length: 17 amino acids. Germline values: CDR1 SGHVS, CDR2 FQNEAQ. CDR3 sequence reads: CASSLYRGGDSGYGYTF. Written as DNA, the CDR3 is TGTGCCAGCAGCTTATACAGGGGTGGGGATAGTGGCTATGGCTACACCTTC.

This sequence joins TRBV6-6 and TRBJ2-7, with D possibly called TRBD1 or TRBD2 (5 bases each). V lost 8 bases and J lost 3, with 14 bases in between. Per germline, CDR1 MNHNY and CDR2 SVGAGI (reference sequence). This CDR3 has 13 residues. For the CDR3, the DNA is TGTGCCAGCGGTGAGAGGGGATTCTACGAGCAGTACTTC. Protein product: CASGERGFYEQYF.

This clone was recorded a few times. This CDR3 is also generated by other DNA sequences in the sample. The chain combines TRBV30 with TRBJ1-1, with D unclear. Germline-derived CDR1 and CDR2 are GTSNPN and SVGIG (reference sequence). V gave up 0 bases and J gave up 5 bases, with 4 bases separating them. This CDR3 spans 11 amino acids. The CDR3 DNA follows: TGTGCCTGGAGTGTGGGTACTGAAGCTTTCTTT. It yields the protein CAWSVGTEAFF. The whole variable domain, remainder taken from reference TRBV30 and TRBJ1-1, is SQTIHQWPATLVQPVGSPLSLECTVEGTSNPNLYWYRQAAGRGLQLLFYSVGIGQISSEVPQNLSASRPQDRQFILSSKKLLLSDSGFYLCAWSVGTEAFFGQGTRLTVV.

The chain uses TRBV27 and TRBJ2-1, with TRBD2 identical over 12 bases. The CDR3 has 16 amino acids. Germline V gene data show CDR1 as MNHEY and CDR2 as SMNVEV (reference sequence). Trimming removed 5 bases from V and 4 bases from J; junction bases left unmatched: 6. The CDR3 DNA reads TGTGCCAGCAGTGTCCTAGCGGGAGGGCTTTACAATGAGCAGTTCTTC. Amino acids: CASSVLAGGLYNEQFF.

The V call is TRBV30, the J call TRBJ2-2; TRBD1 agrees at 7 bases. This CDR3 comprises 14 residues. Unmatched junction bases numbered 9, after V lost 6 bases and J lost 5 bases. Germline assignment: CDR1 GTSNPN and CDR2 SVGIG (reference sequence). The CDR3 coding sequence is TGTGCCTGCGCTGGGACAGTCTCGACCGGGGAGCTGTTTTTT. This codes for CACAGTVSTGELFF.

J is TRBJ2-7 and V is TRBV2; 9 bases map to TRBD1. V shed 6 bases and J 6 bases; nucleotides not matched to a gene: 12. Germline V gene sequence: CDR1 SNHLY, CDR2 FYNNEI. This CDR3 has 15 residues. In nucleotides, the CDR3 is TGTGCCAGCAGACCAAATACAGGGGGCCGATCCGAGCAGTACTTC. This codes for CASRPNTGGRSEQYF.

This clone has only one observation. In the same sample, other DNA sequences code for this CDR3. The V call is TRBV7-9, the J call TRBJ2-1; D unresolved. V was trimmed by 4 bases and J by 7 bases, leaving 11 bases between them. This CDR3 spans 13 amino acids. Germline V lookup: CDR1 SEHNR, CDR2 FQNEAQ (reference sequence). The DNA for the CDR3 is TGTGCCAGCAGCTCCTTTAGAGGAAATGAGCAGTTCTTC. Its protein product is CASSSFRGNEQFF.

The chain is built from TRBV2 and TRBJ1-4, with TRBD1 identical over 9 bases. The CDR3 totals 15 residues. Per germline, CDR1 SNHLY and CDR2 FYNNEI. V gave up 3 bases and J gave up 4 bases; unmatched junction bases: 3. CDR3 protein: CASSDGTGLNEKLFF. CDR3 DNA: TGTGCCAGCAGTGACGGGACAGGGCTTAATGAAAAACTGTTTTTT.

J is TRBJ2-7 and V is TRBV29-1, with D possibly matching TRBD1 (5 bases). Germline CDR1 and CDR2: SQVTM and ANQGSEA. The CDR3 has 15 amino acids. V lost 6 bases and J lost 2, with 20 bases in between. The CDR3 coding sequence is TGCAGCGTCAAAGATGGCGGACATACGACCTACGAGCAGTACTTC. Translating gives CSVKDGGHTTYEQYF.